This is a list of T cell receptor beta chains from one sample in a study of CD8+CD57+ T cells in acquired aplastic anemia. Via MiXCR, TCRdb re-called the reads, giving one row per CDR3 protein. The sample records roughly 160,000 distinct CDR3 sequences, 71% being singletons. Source material: sorted CD4+, CD8+, or CD8+CD57+ T cells (not recorded which) from PBMCs. The receptors were gathered from a human donor with aplastic anemia. Each CDR3 is given with its conserved first and last residue. The D gene is left open where the match is weak. Size values are once, few and many counts, or a class for expanded clones, and some rows have none.

j_call: TRBJ2-6; d_call: NA; clone_size: NA; v_call: TRBV7-9; cdr3_nt: TGTGCCAGCCAGGGATGGGACTCGAGAGGGGCCAACGTCCTGACTTTC; cdr3_aa: CASQGWDSRGANVLTF
j_call: TRBJ2-5; d_call: NA; clone_size: NA; v_call: TRBV5-1; cdr3_nt: TGCGCCAGCAGCTTGGGGGATCTAGGGTCACAAGAGACCCAGTACTTC; cdr3_aa: CASSLGDLGSQETQYF
j_call: TRBJ1-1; d_call: NA; clone_size: NA; v_call: TRBV19; cdr3_nt: TGTGCCAGTAGTACGGCAGGAATAAAGGTGGGCACTGAAGCTTTCTTT; cdr3_aa: CASSTAGIKVGTEAFF
j_call: TRBJ1-2; d_call: TRBD1; clone_size: NA; v_call: TRBV5-1; cdr3_nt: TGCGCCAGCCGCCCCGGGACAGGGAACGAGGGCTACACCTTC; cdr3_aa: CASRPGTGNEGYTF
j_call: TRBJ1-6; d_call: NA; clone_size: NA; v_call: TRBV10-3; cdr3_nt: TGTGCCATCAGTGCTGGGGGAGAAAAGTCACCCCTCCACTTT; cdr3_aa: CAISAGGEKSPLHF
j_call: TRBJ1-1; d_call: TRBD1; clone_size: NA; v_call: TRBV19; cdr3_nt: TGTGCCAGTAGCGCCGCCGGACAGGGCGACACTGAAGCTTTCTTT; cdr3_aa: CASSAAGQGDTEAFF
j_call: TRBJ1-1; d_call: NA; clone_size: NA; v_call: TRBV11-3; cdr3_nt: TGTGCCAGCAGGGAACGGGGGGACGCGACTTTCTTT; cdr3_aa: CASRERGDATFF
j_call: TRBJ2-5; d_call: TRBD2; clone_size: NA; v_call: TRBV6-4; cdr3_nt: TGTGCCAGCAGTGCTTCGTCCGGGGGGGCAGAGAACCAGTACTTC; cdr3_aa: CASSASSGGAENQYF
j_call: TRBJ2-3; d_call: TRBD2; clone_size: NA; v_call: TRBV5-1; cdr3_nt: TGCGCCAGCAGCTTTAGCGGGGGGGCAACAGATACGCAGTATTTT; cdr3_aa: CASSFSGGATDTQYF
j_call: TRBJ2-2; d_call: TRBD2; clone_size: NA; v_call: TRBV20-1; cdr3_nt: TGCAGTGCTAGAGGACTAGCGGACAACACCGGGGAGCTGTTTTTT; cdr3_aa: CSARGLADNTGELFF
j_call: TRBJ1-2; d_call: TRBD1; clone_size: NA; v_call: TRBV5-1; cdr3_nt: TGCGCCAGCAGCTACATACAGGGGGGGGCTGGCTACACCTTC; cdr3_aa: CASSYIQGGAGYTF
j_call: TRBJ2-1; d_call: NA; clone_size: NA; v_call: TRBV10-3; cdr3_nt: TGTGCCATCAGTGGGGGGACGGGCTTGGGGTTCTTC; cdr3_aa: CAISGGTGLGFF
j_call: TRBJ1-2; d_call: NA; clone_size: many; v_call: TRBV9; cdr3_nt: TGTGCCAGCAGCCATCCAAGGCGGGGCTACACCTTC; cdr3_aa: CASSHPRRGYTF
j_call: TRBJ2-7; d_call: NA; clone_size: NA; v_call: TRBV7-2; cdr3_nt: TGTGCCAGCATCGCCAGCGGGCAGATCTCCTACGAGCGGTACTTC; cdr3_aa: CASIASGQISYERYF
j_call: TRBJ2-7; d_call: TRBD1; clone_size: NA; v_call: TRBV25-1; cdr3_nt: TGTGCCAGCACCCTGACAGGGTACGAGCAGTACTTC; cdr3_aa: CASTLTGYEQYF
j_call: TRBJ2-1; d_call: TRBD1; clone_size: NA; v_call: TRBV19; cdr3_nt: TGTGCCACCGGGACAGGGGGCAATGAGCAGTTCTTC; cdr3_aa: CATGTGGNEQFF
j_call: TRBJ2-3; d_call: NA; clone_size: NA; v_call: TRBV10-2; cdr3_nt: TGCGCCAGCAGTGGGACACTTATCACAGATACGCAGTATTTT; cdr3_aa: CASSGTLITDTQYF
j_call: TRBJ2-7; d_call: TRBD1; clone_size: many; v_call: TRBV7-8; cdr3_nt: TGTGCCAGCAGCTTAGCTAGAAGACAGGGGGCGGGTTACGAGCAGTACTTC; cdr3_aa: CASSLARRQGAGYEQYF
j_call: TRBJ2-5; d_call: TRBD2; clone_size: NA; v_call: TRBV25-1; cdr3_nt: TGTGCCAGCAGTGAATCGGGACTACCCCAAGAGACCCAGTACTTC; cdr3_aa: CASSESGLPQETQYF
j_call: TRBJ1-2; d_call: TRBD1; clone_size: NA; v_call: TRBV7-3; cdr3_nt: TGTGCCAGCAGCTCCCCGGGGAGGGGGCATGGCTACACCTTC; cdr3_aa: CASSSPGRGHGYTF
j_call: TRBJ2-3; d_call: NA; clone_size: NA; v_call: TRBV2; cdr3_nt: TGTGCCAGCAGCCTCGGGGGCAGTTTTGGCGATACGCAGTATTTT; cdr3_aa: CASSLGGSFGDTQYF
j_call: TRBJ1-1; d_call: NA; clone_size: NA; v_call: TRBV7-8; cdr3_nt: TGTGCCAGCAGCTTAATAGGGGCGCTGGGGACTGAAGCTTTCTTT; cdr3_aa: CASSLIGALGTEAFF
j_call: TRBJ2-7; d_call: TRBD2; clone_size: NA; v_call: TRBV4-2; cdr3_nt: TGTGCCAGCAGCGCACTAGCGGGAGGCTACGAGCAGTACTTC; cdr3_aa: CASSALAGGYEQYF
j_call: TRBJ2-7; d_call: NA; clone_size: NA; v_call: TRBV2; cdr3_nt: TGTGCCAGCATAACTGACATGGCAGGCGAGCAGTACTTC; cdr3_aa: CASITDMAGEQYF
j_call: TRBJ2-6; d_call: TRBD1; clone_size: NA; v_call: TRBV19; cdr3_nt: TGTGCCAGTAGTACCGGGACAGGGAGCTCTGGGGCCAACGTCCTGACTTTC; cdr3_aa: CASSTGTGSSGANVLTF
j_call: TRBJ1-1; d_call: TRBD1; clone_size: NA; v_call: TRBV29-1; cdr3_nt: TGCAGCGTAACTGACAGGGGGAACACTGAAGCTTTCTTT; cdr3_aa: CSVTDRGNTEAFF
j_call: TRBJ1-2; d_call: TRBD1; clone_size: NA; v_call: TRBV12-3/TRBV12-4; cdr3_nt: TGTGCCAGCAGTCCGGGACAGGGGGCGCGGGGCTACACCTTC; cdr3_aa: CASSPGQGARGYTF
j_call: TRBJ2-7; d_call: TRBD2; clone_size: NA; v_call: TRBV7-8; cdr3_nt: TGTGCCAGCAGCCAGACTAGCGGGCAATCCTACGAGCAGTACTTC; cdr3_aa: CASSQTSGQSYEQYF
j_call: TRBJ1-1; d_call: NA; clone_size: NA; v_call: TRBV5-1; cdr3_nt: TGCGCCAGCAGCCCATGGGAGAGGAACACTGAAGCTTTCTTT; cdr3_aa: CASSPWERNTEAFF
j_call: TRBJ2-7; d_call: NA; clone_size: few; v_call: TRBV7-9; cdr3_nt: TGTGCCAGCAGCTCCAGGGGAGGGCTCGAGCAGTACTTC; cdr3_aa: CASSSRGGLEQYF
j_call: TRBJ1-1; d_call: NA; clone_size: NA; v_call: TRBV20-1; cdr3_nt: TGCAGTGCTAGAGATCTCGACGGACTTGAAGCTTTCTTT; cdr3_aa: CSARDLDGLEAFF
j_call: TRBJ1-2; d_call: TRBD1; clone_size: NA; v_call: TRBV2; cdr3_nt: TGTGCCAGCCCAGCAGGGCAGGGGGGCTATGGCTACACCTTC; cdr3_aa: CASPAGQGGYGYTF
j_call: TRBJ2-7; d_call: NA; clone_size: NA; v_call: TRBV12-3/TRBV12-4; cdr3_nt: TGTGCCAGCAGTTGGCAGGGTTTCCCCTACGAGCAGTACTTC; cdr3_aa: CASSWQGFPYEQYF
j_call: TRBJ1-1; d_call: NA; clone_size: NA; v_call: TRBV9; cdr3_nt: TGTGCCAGCAGCGTAACGGCAGGACCTGAAGCTTTCTTT; cdr3_aa: CASSVTAGPEAFF
j_call: TRBJ2-7; d_call: NA; clone_size: NA; v_call: TRBV7-2; cdr3_nt: TGTGCCAGCAGCACCCTGACCGGGCCCTACGAGCAGTACTTC; cdr3_aa: CASSTLTGPYEQYF
j_call: TRBJ1-1; d_call: NA; clone_size: few; v_call: TRBV20-1; cdr3_nt: TGCAGTGCTTCCCACAGGGACGGGAACACTGAAGCTTTCTTT; cdr3_aa: CSASHRDGNTEAFF
j_call: TRBJ2-6; d_call: TRBD1; clone_size: NA; v_call: TRBV10-3; cdr3_nt: TGTGCCATCAGTGTGGGGACAGGGCCGAACCAAGAGGCCAACGTCCTGACTTTC; cdr3_aa: CAISVGTGPNQEANVLTF
j_call: TRBJ2-1; d_call: NA; clone_size: NA; v_call: TRBV5-1; cdr3_nt: TGCGCCAGCAGCTTGACCTTCAGTGCCAGCTCCTACAATGAGCAGTTCTTC; cdr3_aa: CASSLTFSASSYNEQFF
j_call: TRBJ2-1; d_call: TRBD1; clone_size: NA; v_call: TRBV19; cdr3_nt: TGTGCCAGTGACGGGACAGGGGGGGATGAGCAGTTCTTC; cdr3_aa: CASDGTGGDEQFF
j_call: TRBJ1-5; d_call: TRBD1; clone_size: NA; v_call: TRBV20-1; cdr3_nt: TGCGGTGCTAGAGAGACAGGGAATCAGCCCCAGCATTTT; cdr3_aa: CGARETGNQPQHF
j_call: TRBJ2-5; d_call: TRBD2; clone_size: NA; v_call: TRBV20-1; cdr3_nt: TGCAGTGCTAGAGATTCGGGACTAGCGTCCGGTGAGACCCAGTACTTC; cdr3_aa: CSARDSGLASGETQYF
j_call: TRBJ2-1; d_call: TRBD2; clone_size: few; v_call: TRBV20-1; cdr3_nt: TGCAGTGCTAGAGGACTAGCGGGGGACAATGAGCAGTTCTTC; cdr3_aa: CSARGLAGDNEQFF
j_call: TRBJ1-2; d_call: NA; clone_size: NA; v_call: TRBV19; cdr3_nt: TGTGCCAGTAGCCCTACAGGCGCATTTAGGTATGGCTACACCTTC; cdr3_aa: CASSPTGAFRYGYTF
j_call: TRBJ1-4; d_call: NA; clone_size: once; v_call: TRBV5-1; cdr3_nt: TGCGCCAGCAGCTTGAGAGCGCCCGGGGATGAAAAACTGTTTTTT; cdr3_aa: CASSLRAPGDEKLFF
j_call: TRBJ2-7; d_call: TRBD1; clone_size: NA; v_call: TRBV24-1; cdr3_nt: TGTGCCACCAGTGATTTCTACCCCGGGACAGGTCGTACCCCGCAGTGGGAAGAGCAGTACTTC; cdr3_aa: CATSDFYPGTGRTPQWEEQYF
j_call: TRBJ1-2; d_call: TRBD1; clone_size: NA; v_call: TRBV20-1; cdr3_nt: TGCAGTGCAAGGACAGGGAATGGCTATGGCTACACCTTC; cdr3_aa: CSARTGNGYGYTF
j_call: TRBJ1-1; d_call: NA; clone_size: many; v_call: TRBV6-2/TRBV6-3; cdr3_nt: TGTGCCAGCAGTTACCGGGGTAGCACTGAAGCTTTCTTT; cdr3_aa: CASSYRGSTEAFF
j_call: TRBJ1-5; d_call: NA; clone_size: NA; v_call: TRBV29-1; cdr3_nt: TGCAGCGTGGCCACAACTACAGATACCTATAGCAATCAGCCCCAGCATTTT; cdr3_aa: CSVATTTDTYSNQPQHF
j_call: TRBJ2-7; d_call: TRBD1; clone_size: many; v_call: TRBV30; cdr3_nt: TGTGCCTGGGAGGGACCGACAGGGAACTACGAGCAGTACTTC; cdr3_aa: CAWEGPTGNYEQYF
j_call: TRBJ1-4; d_call: NA; clone_size: NA; v_call: TRBV25-1; cdr3_nt: TGTGCCAGCGGAACTGCGAAGGTTTCAACTAATGAAAAACTGTTTTTT; cdr3_aa: CASGTAKVSTNEKLFF
j_call: TRBJ2-7; d_call: TRBD1; clone_size: NA; v_call: TRBV14; cdr3_nt: TGTGCCAGCAGCCAAGGACAGGGCAGGTCGCACTTC; cdr3_aa: CASSQGQGRSHF
j_call: TRBJ2-3; d_call: TRBD2; clone_size: NA; v_call: TRBV7-9; cdr3_nt: TGTGCCAGCTGGGCTAGCGGGAGGCGAGATACGCAGTATTTT; cdr3_aa: CASWASGRRDTQYF
j_call: TRBJ1-6; d_call: NA; clone_size: NA; v_call: TRBV10-2; cdr3_nt: TGCGCCAGCACTTTAGGTTCCCATAATTCACCCCTCCACTTT; cdr3_aa: CASTLGSHNSPLHF
j_call: TRBJ2-7; d_call: NA; clone_size: few; v_call: TRBV5-1; cdr3_nt: TGCGCCAGCAGGCTAAGTACCGGCTACGAGCAGTACTTC; cdr3_aa: CASRLSTGYEQYF
j_call: TRBJ1-6; d_call: NA; clone_size: NA; v_call: TRBV9; cdr3_nt: TGTGCCAGCAGCGAAACAGATAATTCACCCCTCCACTTT; cdr3_aa: CASSETDNSPLHF
j_call: TRBJ2-7; d_call: NA; clone_size: few; v_call: TRBV7-8; cdr3_nt: TGTGCCAGCAGCCCCCGTTACAATGTAAACGAGCAGTACTTC; cdr3_aa: CASSPRYNVNEQYF
j_call: TRBJ2-7; d_call: TRBD2; clone_size: few; v_call: TRBV20-1; cdr3_nt: TGCAGTGCTCAAGGGACTACCCTTCTCTACCAGCAGTACTTC; cdr3_aa: CSAQGTTLLYQQYF
j_call: TRBJ2-7; d_call: TRBD1; clone_size: NA; v_call: TRBV2; cdr3_nt: TGTGCCAGCGGTCCGAGACAGGGATACGAGCAGTACTTC; cdr3_aa: CASGPRQGYEQYF